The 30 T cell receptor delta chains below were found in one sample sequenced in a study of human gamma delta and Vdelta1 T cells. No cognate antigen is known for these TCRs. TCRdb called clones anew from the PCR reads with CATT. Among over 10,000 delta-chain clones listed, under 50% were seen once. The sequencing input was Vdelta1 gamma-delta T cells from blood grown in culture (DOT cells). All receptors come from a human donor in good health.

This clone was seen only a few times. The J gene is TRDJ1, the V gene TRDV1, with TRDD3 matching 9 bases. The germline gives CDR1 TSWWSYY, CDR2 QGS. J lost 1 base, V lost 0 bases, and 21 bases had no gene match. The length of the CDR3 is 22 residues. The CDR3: CALGELSAFPPYRGYGTDKLIF. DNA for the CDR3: TGTGCTCTTGGGGAACTTTCGGCCTTCCCCCCTTACCGGGGATACGGCACCGATAAACTCATCTTT.

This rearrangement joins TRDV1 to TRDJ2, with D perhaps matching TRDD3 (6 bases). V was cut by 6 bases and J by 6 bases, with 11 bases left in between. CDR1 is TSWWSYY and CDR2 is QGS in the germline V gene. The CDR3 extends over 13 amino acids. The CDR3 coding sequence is TGTGCTCTTGGACGTATGGGGGCAGCACAACTCTTCTTT. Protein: CALGRMGAAQLFF.

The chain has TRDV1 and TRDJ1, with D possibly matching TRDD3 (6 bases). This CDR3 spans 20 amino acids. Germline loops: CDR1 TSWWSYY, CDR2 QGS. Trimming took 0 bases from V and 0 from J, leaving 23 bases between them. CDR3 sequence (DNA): TGTGCTCTTGGGGAACTAGATTCCTTCGGGGGACAAAAGTACACCGATAAACTCATCTTT. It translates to CALGELDSFGGQKYTDKLIF.

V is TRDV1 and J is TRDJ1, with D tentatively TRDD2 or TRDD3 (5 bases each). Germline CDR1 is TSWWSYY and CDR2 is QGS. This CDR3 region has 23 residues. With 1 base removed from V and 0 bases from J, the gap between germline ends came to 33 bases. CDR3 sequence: CALGEPKGLLIALLAPNTDKLIF. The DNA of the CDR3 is TGTGCTCTTGGGGAACCGAAAGGCCTTCTAATTGCTTTACTGGCCCCTAACACCGATAAACTCATCTTT.

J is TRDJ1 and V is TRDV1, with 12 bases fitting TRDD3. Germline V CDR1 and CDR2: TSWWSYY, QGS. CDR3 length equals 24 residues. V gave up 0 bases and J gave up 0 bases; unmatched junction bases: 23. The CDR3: CALGELVGNIPYWGIPGHTDKLIF. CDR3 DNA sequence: TGTGCTCTTGGGGAACTAGTGGGGAATATTCCGTACTGGGGGATACCAGGGCACACCGATAAACTCATCTTT.

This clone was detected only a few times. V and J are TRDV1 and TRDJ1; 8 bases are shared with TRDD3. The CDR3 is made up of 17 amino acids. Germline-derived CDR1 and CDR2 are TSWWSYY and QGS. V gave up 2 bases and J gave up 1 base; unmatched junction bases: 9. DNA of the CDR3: TGTGCTCTTGGGGAAGGCGGGGATACAGCCGTCACCGATAAACTCATCTTT. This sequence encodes CALGEGGDTAVTDKLIF.

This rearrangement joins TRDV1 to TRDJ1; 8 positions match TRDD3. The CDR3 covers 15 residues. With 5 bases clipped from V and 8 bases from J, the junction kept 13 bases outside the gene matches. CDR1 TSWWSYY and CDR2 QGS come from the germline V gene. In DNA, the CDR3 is TGTGCTCTTGGGAACGACCGTGGGGGGATAGTCAAACTCATCTTT. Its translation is CALGNDRGGIVKLIF.

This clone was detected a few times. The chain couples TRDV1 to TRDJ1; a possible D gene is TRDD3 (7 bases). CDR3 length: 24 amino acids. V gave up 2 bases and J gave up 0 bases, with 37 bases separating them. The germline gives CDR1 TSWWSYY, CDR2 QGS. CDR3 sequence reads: CALGESRLPPLGIKGEAYTDKLIF. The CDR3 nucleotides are TGTGCTCTTGGGGAATCCAGGCTTCCTCCACTGGGGATCAAGGGAGAGGCGTACACCGATAAACTCATCTTT.

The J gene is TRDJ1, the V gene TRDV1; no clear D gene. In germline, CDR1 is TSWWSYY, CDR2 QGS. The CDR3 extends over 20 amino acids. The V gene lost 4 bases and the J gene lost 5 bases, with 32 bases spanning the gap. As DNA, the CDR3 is TGTGCTCTTGGGGTCCCTTATCTAAGCCCGTCCGAGGTCCGCCCAGATAAACTCATCTTT. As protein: CALGVPYLSPSEVRPDKLIF.

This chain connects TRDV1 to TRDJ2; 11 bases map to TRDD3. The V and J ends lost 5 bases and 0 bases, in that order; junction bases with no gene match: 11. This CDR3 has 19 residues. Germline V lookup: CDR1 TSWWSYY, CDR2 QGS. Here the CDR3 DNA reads TGTGCTCTTGGGACCTATTACCGTGGGGGATACGCTTTGACAGCACAACTCTTCTTT. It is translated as CALGTYYRGGYALTAQLFF.

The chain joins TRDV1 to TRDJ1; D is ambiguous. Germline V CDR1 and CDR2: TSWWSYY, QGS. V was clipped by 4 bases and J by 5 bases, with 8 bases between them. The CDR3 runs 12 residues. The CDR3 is CALGVLSDKLIF. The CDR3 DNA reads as TGTGCTCTTGGGGTTTTAAGTGATAAACTCATCTTT.

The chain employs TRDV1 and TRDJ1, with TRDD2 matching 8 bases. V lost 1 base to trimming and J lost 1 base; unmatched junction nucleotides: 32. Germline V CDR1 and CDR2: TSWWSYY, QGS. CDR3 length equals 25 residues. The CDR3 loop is CALGEPLDGSPFLIGTGYLTDKLIF. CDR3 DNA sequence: TGTGCTCTTGGGGAACCACTCGACGGGTCTCCCTTCCTAATTGGGACTGGGTATCTCACCGATAAACTCATCTTT.

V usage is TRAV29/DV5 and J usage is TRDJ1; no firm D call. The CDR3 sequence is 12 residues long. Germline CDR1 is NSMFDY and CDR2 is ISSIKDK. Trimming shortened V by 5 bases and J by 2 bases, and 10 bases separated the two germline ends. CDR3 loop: CAAKLSTDKLIF. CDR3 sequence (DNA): TGTGCAGCCAAGCTTAGTACCGATAAACTCATCTTT.

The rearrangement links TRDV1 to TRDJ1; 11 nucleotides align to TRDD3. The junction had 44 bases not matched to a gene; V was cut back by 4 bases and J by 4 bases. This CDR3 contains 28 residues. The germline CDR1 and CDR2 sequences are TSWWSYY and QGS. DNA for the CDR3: TGTGCTCTTGGGGGCCTCCCCCTTACACACCCTTCATCCTCGAGACTCCTGGGGGATACCTCCTATGGCGATAAACTCATCTTT. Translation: CALGGLPLTHPSSSRLLGDTSYGDKLIF.

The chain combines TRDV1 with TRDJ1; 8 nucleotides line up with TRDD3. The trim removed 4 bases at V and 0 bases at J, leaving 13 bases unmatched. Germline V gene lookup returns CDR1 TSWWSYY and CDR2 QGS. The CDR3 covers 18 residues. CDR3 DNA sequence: TGTGCTCTTGGGGCAATCGTACTGGGGGTCAAATACACCGATAAACTCATCTTT. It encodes CALGAIVLGVKYTDKLIF.

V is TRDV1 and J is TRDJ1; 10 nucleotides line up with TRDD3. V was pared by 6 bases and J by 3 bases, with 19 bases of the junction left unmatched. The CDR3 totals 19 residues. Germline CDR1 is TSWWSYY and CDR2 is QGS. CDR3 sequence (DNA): TGTGCTCTTGGCTGGCGATCCCGAAGTACTGGGGGATTCCCCGATAAACTCATCTTT. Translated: CALGWRSRSTGGFPDKLIF.

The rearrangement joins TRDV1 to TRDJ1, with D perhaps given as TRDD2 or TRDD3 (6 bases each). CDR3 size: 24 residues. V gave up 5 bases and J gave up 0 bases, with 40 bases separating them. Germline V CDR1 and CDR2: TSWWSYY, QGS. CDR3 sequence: CALGLDLFLKGSGGPGGNTDKLIF. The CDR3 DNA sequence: TGTGCTCTTGGGCTAGACCTATTCCTAAAGGGATCAGGGGGACCCGGTGGGAACACCGATAAACTCATCTTT.

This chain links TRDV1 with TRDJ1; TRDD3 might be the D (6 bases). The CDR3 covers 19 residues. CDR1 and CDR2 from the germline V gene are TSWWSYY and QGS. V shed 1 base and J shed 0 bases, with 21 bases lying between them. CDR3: CALGEPGFLGVVYTDKLIF. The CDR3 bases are TGTGCTCTTGGGGAACCAGGGTTTTTGGGGGTCGTGTACACCGATAAACTCATCTTT.

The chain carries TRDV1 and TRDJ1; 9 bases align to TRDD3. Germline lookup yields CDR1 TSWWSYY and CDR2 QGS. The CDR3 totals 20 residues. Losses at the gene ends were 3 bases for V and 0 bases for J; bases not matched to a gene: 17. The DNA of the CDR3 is TGTGCTCTTGGGGAGCCTCCCCTTCCTCACTGGGGGAAGTACACCGATAAACTCATCTTT. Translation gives CALGEPPLPHWGKYTDKLIF.

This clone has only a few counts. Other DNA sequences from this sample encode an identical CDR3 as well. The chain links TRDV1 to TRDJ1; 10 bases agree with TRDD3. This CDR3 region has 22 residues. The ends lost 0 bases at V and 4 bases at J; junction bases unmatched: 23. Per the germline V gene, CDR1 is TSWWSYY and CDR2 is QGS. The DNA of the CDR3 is TGTGCTCTTGGGGAACTACGGCCCCTCAAAACGCTCGGGGGATACGCGGTCGATAAACTCATCTTT. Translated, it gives CALGELRPLKTLGGYAVDKLIF.

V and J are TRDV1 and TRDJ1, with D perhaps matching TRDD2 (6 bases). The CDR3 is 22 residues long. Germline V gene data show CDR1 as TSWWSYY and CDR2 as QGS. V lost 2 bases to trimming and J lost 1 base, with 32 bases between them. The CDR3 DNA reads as TGTGCTCTTGGGGAAATCATCCTGGAGATCACCTCCTACGGTTACTGCACCGATAAACTCATCTTT. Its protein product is CALGEIILEITSYGYCTDKLIF.

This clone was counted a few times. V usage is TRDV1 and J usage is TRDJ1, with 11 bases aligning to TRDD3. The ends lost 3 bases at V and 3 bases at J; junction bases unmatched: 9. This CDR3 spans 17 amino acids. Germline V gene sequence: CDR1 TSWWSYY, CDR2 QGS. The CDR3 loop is CALGDPQIGGYADKLIF. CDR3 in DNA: TGTGCTCTTGGGGACCCTCAGATTGGGGGATACGCCGATAAACTCATCTTT.

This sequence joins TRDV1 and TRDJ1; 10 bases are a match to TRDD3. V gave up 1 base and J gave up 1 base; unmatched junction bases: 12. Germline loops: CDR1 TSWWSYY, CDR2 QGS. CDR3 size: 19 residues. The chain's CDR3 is CALGEHSYGGIRSTDKLIF. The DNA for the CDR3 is TGTGCTCTTGGGGAACATTCCTACGGGGGGATACGTTCCACCGATAAACTCATCTTT.

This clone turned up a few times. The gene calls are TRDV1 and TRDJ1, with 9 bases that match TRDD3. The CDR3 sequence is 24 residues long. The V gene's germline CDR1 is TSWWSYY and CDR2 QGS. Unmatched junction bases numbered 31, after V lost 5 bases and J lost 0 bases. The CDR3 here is CALGNLLVRKGGYISIRYTDKLIF. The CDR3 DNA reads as TGTGCTCTTGGGAATCTACTAGTCAGAAAAGGGGGATACATTTCAATTCGGTACACCGATAAACTCATCTTT.

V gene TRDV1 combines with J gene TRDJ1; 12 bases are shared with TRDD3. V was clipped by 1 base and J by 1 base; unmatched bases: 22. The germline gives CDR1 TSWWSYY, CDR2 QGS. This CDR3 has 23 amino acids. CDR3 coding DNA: TGTGCTCTTGGGGAACCGGGGACTTCCTACACATACCTGGGGGATACGGGCACCGATAAACTCATCTTT. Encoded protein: CALGEPGTSYTYLGDTGTDKLIF.

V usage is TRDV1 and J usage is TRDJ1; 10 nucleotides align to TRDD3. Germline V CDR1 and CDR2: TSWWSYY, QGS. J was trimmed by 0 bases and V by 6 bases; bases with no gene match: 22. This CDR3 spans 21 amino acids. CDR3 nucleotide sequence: TGTGCTCTTGGCGGAACCAACTCTAACGGTGTGACTGGGGGATACACCGATAAACTCATCTTT. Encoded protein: CALGGTNSNGVTGGYTDKLIF.

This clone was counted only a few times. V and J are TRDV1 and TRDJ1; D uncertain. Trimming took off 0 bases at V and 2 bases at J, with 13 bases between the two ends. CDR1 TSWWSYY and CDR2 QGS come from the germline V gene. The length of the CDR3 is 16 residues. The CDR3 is CALGELPTGATDKLIF. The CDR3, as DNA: TGTGCTCTTGGGGAACTCCCAACGGGCGCTACCGATAAACTCATCTTT.

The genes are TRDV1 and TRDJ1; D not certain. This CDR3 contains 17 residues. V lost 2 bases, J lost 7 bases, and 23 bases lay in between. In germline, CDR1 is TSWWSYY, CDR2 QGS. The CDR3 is CALGETTRKHRAPKLIF. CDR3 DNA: TGTGCTCTTGGGGAAACTACCCGCAAGCACAGGGCTCCTAAACTCATCTTT.

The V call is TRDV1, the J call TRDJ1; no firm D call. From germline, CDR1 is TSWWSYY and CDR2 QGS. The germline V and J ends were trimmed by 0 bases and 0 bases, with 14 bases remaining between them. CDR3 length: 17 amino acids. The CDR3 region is CALGELCPQKYTDKLIF. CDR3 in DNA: TGTGCTCTTGGGGAACTATGCCCTCAAAAGTACACCGATAAACTCATCTTT.

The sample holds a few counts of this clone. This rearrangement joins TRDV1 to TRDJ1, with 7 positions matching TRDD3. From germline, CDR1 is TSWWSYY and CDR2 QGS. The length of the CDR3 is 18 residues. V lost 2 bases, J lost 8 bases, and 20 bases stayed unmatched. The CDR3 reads CALGETAPAGGFLGKLIF. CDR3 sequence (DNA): TGTGCTCTTGGGGAAACTGCGCCGGCGGGGGGATTCCTTGGGAAACTCATCTTT.